Listed below are T cell receptor beta chains from one sample, sequenced in a study of radiation and T cells in renal cell carcinoma. The data were produced by immunoSEQ multiplex PCR, yet TCRdb's version contains in-frame clones alone and is incomplete. The table records 100,000 to 150,000 clones, approximately 80% of them present only once. Sequencing used blood, obtained from a patient whose treatment included radiotherapy and nephrectomy. The source of these receptors is a woman aged 55-70 years with renal cell carcinoma. Both conserved end residues are part of each CDR3. D genes are given only for firm matches. Only part of the rows carry a size: once, few, many, or a class if the clone is expanded.

V,D,size,J,DNA,CDR3
TRBV19,.,few,TRBJ1-5,TGTGCCGTCGCGGGGGGCATTAATCAGCCCCAGCATTTT,CAVAGGINQPQHF
TRBV19,TRBD1,once,TRBJ2-7,TGTGCCAGTAGTGCCGGGACAGGGTTCTACGAGCAGTACTTC,CASSAGTGFYEQYF
TRBV18,.,once,TRBJ1-1,TGTGCCAGCTCACCACCGGGACTGAACATGAACACTGAAGCTTTCTTT,CASSPPGLNMNTEAFF
TRBV4-1,.,.,TRBJ2-3,TGCGCCAGCAGCCAAGATGGACGGAGAGACACAGATACGCAGTATTTT,CASSQDGRRDTDTQYF
TRBV19,TRBD2,once,TRBJ2-7,TGTGCCAGTCTTTGTAGCGGGAGGACCTACGAGCAGTACTTC,CASLCSGRTYEQYF
TRBV4-1,.,.,TRBJ1-2,TGCGCCAGCAGCCCGACGGGGGGACGGGAATATGGCTACACCTTC,CASSPTGGREYGYTF
TRBV4-1,.,few,TRBJ1-3,TGCGCCAGCAGCTCCAGGGCGGTCTCTGGAAACACCATATATTTT,CASSSRAVSGNTIYF
TRBV6-6,.,.,TRBJ1-2,TGTGCCAGCAGCTCCGGACAGAACTATGGCTACACCTTC,CASSSGQNYGYTF
TRBV25-1,.,.,TRBJ2-7,TGTGCCAGCAGTTCAGGGGTTTCTAAGCAGTACTTC,CASSSGVSKQYF
TRBV9,TRBD1,.,TRBJ2-7,TGTGCCAGCAGCGTTCTGTCCGAGACAGGGAATACCTACGAGCAGTACTTC,CASSVLSETGNTYEQYF
TRBV9,TRBD1,.,TRBJ2-3,TGTGCCAGCAGCCCTCGGACAGGGGCATTCACAGATACGCAGTATTTT,CASSPRTGAFTDTQYF
TRBV27,.,.,TRBJ1-1,TGTGCCAGCAGTTTAGGGGCAGGGGTCGACACTGAAGCTTTCTTT,CASSLGAGVDTEAFF
TRBV6-1,.,few,TRBJ1-1,TGTGCCAGCACGAGGGGTCAGGGATACACTGAAGCTTTCTTT,CASTRGQGYTEAFF
TRBV4-1,.,once,TRBJ1-4,TGCGCCAGCAGCCATGCGTCATTCGGAACTAATGAAAAACTGTTTTTT,CASSHASFGTNEKLFF
TRBV9,.,.,TRBJ2-1,TGTGCCAGCAATCAGGAGTACAATGAGCAGTTCTTC,CASNQEYNEQFF
TRBV28,TRBD1,.,TRBJ1-1,TGTGCCAGCAGTTTGCCGGACAGGGCGCGAGGAGCTTTCTTT,CASSLPDRARGAFF
TRBV7-9,.,.,TRBJ1-1,TGTGCCAGCAGCTTTGGGGGGGTGAACACTGAAGCTTTCTTT,CASSFGGVNTEAFF
TRBV2,.,few,TRBJ1-6,TGTGCCAGCAGTAACAAGGGAAGGGGGTCACCCCTCCACTTT,CASSNKGRGSPLHF
TRBV7-6,TRBD2,.,TRBJ2-3,TGTGCCAGCAGCTCGACTAGCGGGGTATCGGGCACAGATACGCAGTATTTT,CASSSTSGVSGTDTQYF
TRBV6-1,.,.,TRBJ1-1,TGTGCCAGCAGTGAATTGTGGGAGAACACTGAAGCTTTCTTT,CASSELWENTEAFF
TRBV11-1,.,.,TRBJ1-1,TGTGCCAGCAGCTTAGTGGAGGAGACTGAAGCTTTCTTT,CASSLVEETEAFF
TRBV28,.,.,TRBJ1-5,TGTGCCAGCAGTCTTGCGGGGAGCAATCAGCCCCAGCATTTT,CASSLAGSNQPQHF
TRBV27,.,.,TRBJ1-6,TGTGCCAGCAGGAGGACAGTCGCTAATTCACCCCTCCACTTT,CASRRTVANSPLHF
TRBV6-5,.,.,TRBJ1-3,TGTGCCAGCAGACCCCCGGGGGGCGCGGGAAACACCATATATTTT,CASRPPGGAGNTIYF
TRBV27,TRBD2,.,TRBJ2-7,TGTGCCAGCACCTCTCGTTCTCTAAGAGCGGGAGGGCGGTCTGCTAGAGACGAGCAGTACTTC,CASTSRSLRAGGRSARDEQYF
TRBV10-3,.,.,TRBJ2-4,TGTGCCATCAGTGAGTCCCAGGAGGTGGGCATTCAGTACTTC,CAISESQEVGIQYF
TRBV15,TRBD1,.,TRBJ1-5,TGTGCCACCAGCAGACAACAGGGGAATCAGCCCCAGCATTTT,CATSRQQGNQPQHF
TRBV5-1,TRBD1,.,TRBJ1-1,TGCGCCAGCAGCCGGGGACAGGAGAACACTGAAGCTTTCTTT,CASSRGQENTEAFF
TRBV2,.,.,TRBJ2-3,TGTGCCCTCCGGGGTACGCAGTATTTT,CALRGTQYF
TRBV5-1,.,.,TRBJ2-7,TGCGCCAGCAGCTTCCTCCCGACGGGGTCCTACGAGCAGTACTTC,CASSFLPTGSYEQYF
TRBV7-6,.,.,TRBJ2-1,TGTGCCAGCAGCGACCAAGGAGAGCAGTTCTTC,CASSDQGEQFF
TRBV15,.,.,TRBJ1-1,TGTGCCACCAGCAGAGACCGGGGGATGAACACTGAAGCTTTCTTT,CATSRDRGMNTEAFF
TRBV9,.,.,TRBJ2-5,TGTGCCAGCAGCGCAGCGCCATCGGCCCAAGAGACCCAGTACTTC,CASSAAPSAQETQYF
TRBV9,.,once,TRBJ1-5,TGTGCCAGCAGCGTAGGCGGGGAACCGAGTAGTCAGCCCCAGCATTTT,CASSVGGEPSSQPQHF
TRBV30,.,.,TRBJ2-4,TGTGCCTGGAGTGGCTCCGTGGGCCTGGGGATTCAGTACTTC,CAWSGSVGLGIQYF
TRBV6-6,.,.,TRBJ1-5,TGTGCCAGCAGTTCGGATCAGCCCCAGCATTTT,CASSSDQPQHF
TRBV9,.,.,TRBJ1-2,TGTGCCAGCAGCGTAGCTCCGGGGCAGACTAACTATGGCTACACCTTC,CASSVAPGQTNYGYTF
TRBV7-9,.,few,TRBJ1-2,TGTGCCAGCAGCTCGGGACTCCAAGGCTACACCTTC,CASSSGLQGYTF
TRBV19,TRBD2,.,TRBJ2-7,TGTGCCAGTAGTGTCTCGGGGGGTCCCGAGCAGTACTTC,CASSVSGGPEQYF
TRBV19,.,.,TRBJ1-5,TGTGCCAGTAGTGTTGACAGGCCGGATCAGCCCCAGCATTTT,CASSVDRPDQPQHF
TRBV7-9,.,.,TRBJ1-3,TGTGCCAGCAGCCGTATACTGGGCTCTGGAAACACCATATATTTT,CASSRILGSGNTIYF
TRBV5-1,.,.,TRBJ2-6,TGCGCCAGCAGCTTGGAAGGGGTCTTAAGGGGGAAGGTCCTGACTTTC,CASSLEGVLRGKVLTF
TRBV4-2,.,.,TRBJ2-7,TGTGCCAGCAGCCAAGTTTTTGGGACGGGAGAGCAGTACTTC,CASSQVFGTGEQYF
TRBV18,.,.,TRBJ1-4,TGTGCCAGCTCACCAAGGAGGGCTCGGGATGAAAAACTGTTTTTT,CASSPRRARDEKLFF
TRBV5-1,.,many,TRBJ2-5,TGCGCCAGCAGCTGGACAGTACCTCAAGAGACCCAGTACTTC,CASSWTVPQETQYF
TRBV27,TRBD1,.,TRBJ2-5,TGTGCCAGCAGTTCAGGGACAGGTGGAGAGACCCAGTACTTC,CASSSGTGGETQYF
TRBV28,TRBD1,once,TRBJ1-2,TGTGCCAGCAGCCGGGACAGGGGGCAGGATGGCTACACCTTC,CASSRDRGQDGYTF
TRBV7-8,.,.,TRBJ2-2,TGTGCCAGCCCGACCGGAGGGGATACCGGGGAGCTGTTTTTT,CASPTGGDTGELFF
TRBV19,TRBD2,.,TRBJ2-1,TGTGCCAGTAGACCGCTAGCGGGAGGATACAATGAGCAGTTCTTC,CASRPLAGGYNEQFF
TRBV7-6,TRBD2,.,TRBJ2-3,TGTGCCAGCAGCCCTACGGGGGGTCTTCTAAGCACAGATACGCAGTATTTT,CASSPTGGLLSTDTQYF
TRBV6-5,.,.,TRBJ1-1,TGTGCCAGCGGGGGCAGAAGGCTCACTGAAGCTTTCTTT,CASGGRRLTEAFF
TRBV5-1,TRBD1,.,TRBJ2-3,TGCGCCAGCAGCTTGGGGGCAGGGGGCGCGACAGATACGCAGTATTTT,CASSLGAGGATDTQYF
TRBV6-1,.,.,TRBJ2-7,TGTGCCAGCAGCGCCGTGCCAGGTCGGGAGCAGTACTTC,CASSAVPGREQYF
TRBV9,TRBD2,.,TRBJ2-7,TGTGCCAGCAGCGTAGACGGTAGCGGGAGGGCCTACGAGCAGTACTTC,CASSVDGSGRAYEQYF
TRBV6-5,TRBD1,.,TRBJ1-1,TGTGCCAGCAGACGACAGGGGGGCATGAACACTGAAGCTTTCTTT,CASRRQGGMNTEAFF
TRBV9,TRBD2,.,TRBJ2-1,TGTGCCAGCAGCGGGACTAGCGGGTCTTACAATGAGCAGTTCTTC,CASSGTSGSYNEQFF
TRBV6-5,.,.,TRBJ1-1,TGTGCCAGCAGTGAAGCGAGGTTGGAAGCTTTCTTT,CASSEARLEAFF
TRBV19,.,.,TRBJ1-1,TGTGCCAGTAGTGCCTGGGCGACTGAAGCTTTCTTT,CASSAWATEAFF
TRBV7-9,.,.,TRBJ1-2,TGTGCCAGCAGTTCCGGGACAACCGGGGGCTACACCTTC,CASSSGTTGGYTF
TRBV18,TRBD1,.,TRBJ1-4,TGTGCCAGCTCACCACCGGGACAGGGGCTGGAAAAACTGTTTTTT,CASSPPGQGLEKLFF